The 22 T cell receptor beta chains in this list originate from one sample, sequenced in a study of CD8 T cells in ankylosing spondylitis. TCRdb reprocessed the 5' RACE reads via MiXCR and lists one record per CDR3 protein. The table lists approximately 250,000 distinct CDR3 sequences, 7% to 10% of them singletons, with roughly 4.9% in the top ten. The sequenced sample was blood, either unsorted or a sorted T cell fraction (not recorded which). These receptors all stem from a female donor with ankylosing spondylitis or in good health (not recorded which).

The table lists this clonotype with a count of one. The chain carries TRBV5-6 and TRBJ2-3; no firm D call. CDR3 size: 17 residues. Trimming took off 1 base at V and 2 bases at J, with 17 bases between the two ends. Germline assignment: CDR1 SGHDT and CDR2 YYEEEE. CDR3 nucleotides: TGTGCCAGCAGCTTGTATCGGGTATCGGTCACCACAGATACGCAGTATTTT. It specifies CASSLYRVSVTTDTQYF.

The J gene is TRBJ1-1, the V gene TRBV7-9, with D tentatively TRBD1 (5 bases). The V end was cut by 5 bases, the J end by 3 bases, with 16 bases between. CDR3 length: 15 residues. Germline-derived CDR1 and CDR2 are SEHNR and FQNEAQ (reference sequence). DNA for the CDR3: TGTGCCAGCAGCCCGCCCGGGCTCAGGGACACTGAAGCTTTCTTT. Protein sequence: CASSPPGLRDTEAFF. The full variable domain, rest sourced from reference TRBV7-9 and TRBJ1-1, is DTGVSQNPRHKITKRGQNVTFRCDPISEHNRLYWYRQTLGQGPEFLTYFQNEAQLEKSRLLSDRFSAERPKGSFSTLEIQRTEQGDSAMYLCASSPPGLRDTEAFFGQGTRLTVV.

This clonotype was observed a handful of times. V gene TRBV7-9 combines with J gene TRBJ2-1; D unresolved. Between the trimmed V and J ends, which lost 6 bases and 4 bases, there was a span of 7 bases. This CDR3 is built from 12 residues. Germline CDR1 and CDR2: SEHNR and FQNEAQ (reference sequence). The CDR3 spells CASRASYNEQFF. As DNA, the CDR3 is TGTGCCAGCAGAGCCTCATACAATGAGCAGTTCTTC.

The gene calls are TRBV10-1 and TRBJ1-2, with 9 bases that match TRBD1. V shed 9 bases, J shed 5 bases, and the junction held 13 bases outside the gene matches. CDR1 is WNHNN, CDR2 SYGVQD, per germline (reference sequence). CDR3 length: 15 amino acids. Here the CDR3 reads CARQGALSSSYGYTF. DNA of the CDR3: TGCGCCAGACAGGGGGCCCTTTCCTCTTCGTATGGCTACACCTTC.

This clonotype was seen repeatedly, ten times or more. The CDR3 sequence is CASSVVPREGRAKNIQYF. The CDR3 bases are TGTGCCAGCAGCGTCGTACCACGGGAGGGCCGAGCCAAAAACATTCAGTACTTC. This rearrangement joins TRBV11-1 to TRBJ2-4; 8 positions agree with TRBD2. The germline V gene encodes CDR1 SGHAT and CDR2 FQDESV (reference sequence). The V segment lost 5 bases and the J segment 0 bases; nucleotides outside the gene matches: 12. This CDR3 spans 18 amino acids. The full variable domain, in which reference TRBV11-1 and TRBJ2-4 provide the parts outside the CDR3, is EAEVAQSPRYKITEKSQAVAFWCDPISGHATLYWYRQILGQGPELLVQFQDESVVDDSQLPKDRFSAERLKGVDSTLKIQPAELGDSAMYLCASSVVPREGRAKNIQYFGAGTRLSVL.

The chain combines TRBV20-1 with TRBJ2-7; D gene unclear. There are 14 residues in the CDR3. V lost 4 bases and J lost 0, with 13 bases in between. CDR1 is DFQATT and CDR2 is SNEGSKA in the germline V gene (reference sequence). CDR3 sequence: CSATPKRSSYEQYF. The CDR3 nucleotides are TGCAGTGCTACTCCGAAAAGGAGCTCCTACGAGCAGTACTTC.

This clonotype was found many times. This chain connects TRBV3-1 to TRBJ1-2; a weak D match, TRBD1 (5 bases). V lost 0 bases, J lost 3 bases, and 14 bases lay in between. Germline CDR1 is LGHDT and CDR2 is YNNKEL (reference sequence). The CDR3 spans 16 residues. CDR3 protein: CASSQDLAGRDYGYTF. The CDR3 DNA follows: TGTGCCAGCAGCCAAGATCTGGCAGGGCGAGACTATGGCTACACCTTC.

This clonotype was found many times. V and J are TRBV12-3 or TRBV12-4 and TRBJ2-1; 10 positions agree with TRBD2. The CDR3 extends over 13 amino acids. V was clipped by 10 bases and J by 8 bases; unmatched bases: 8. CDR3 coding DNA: TGTGCCACTATAGGGACTAGCGATTATGAGCAGTTCTTC. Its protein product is CATIGTSDYEQFF.

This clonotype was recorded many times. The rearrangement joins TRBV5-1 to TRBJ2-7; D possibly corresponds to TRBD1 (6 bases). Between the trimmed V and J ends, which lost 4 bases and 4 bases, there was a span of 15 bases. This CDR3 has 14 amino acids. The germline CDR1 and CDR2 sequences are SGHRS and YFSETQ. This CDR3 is CASSRRTDPYEQYF. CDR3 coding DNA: TGCGCCAGCAGCCGGAGGACAGATCCTTACGAGCAGTACTTC. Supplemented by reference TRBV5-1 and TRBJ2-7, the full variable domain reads KAGVTQTPRYLIKTRGQQVTLSCSPISGHRSVSWYQQTPGQGLQFLFEYFSETQRNKGNFPGRFSGRQFSNSRSEMNVSTLELGDSALYLCASSRRTDPYEQYFGPGTRLTVT.

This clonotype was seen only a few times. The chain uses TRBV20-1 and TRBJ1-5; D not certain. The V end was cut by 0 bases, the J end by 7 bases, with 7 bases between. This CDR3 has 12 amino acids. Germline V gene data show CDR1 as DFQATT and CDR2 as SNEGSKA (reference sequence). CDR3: CSAREGLQPQHF. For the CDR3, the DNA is TGCAGTGCTAGAGAAGGGCTCCAGCCCCAGCATTTT.

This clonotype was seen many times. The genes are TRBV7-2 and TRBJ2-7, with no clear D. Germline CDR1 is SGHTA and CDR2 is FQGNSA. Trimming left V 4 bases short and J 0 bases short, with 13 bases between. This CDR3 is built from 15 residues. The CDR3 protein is CASSYHGANSYEQYF. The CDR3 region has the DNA TGTGCCAGCAGCTACCACGGCGCAAACTCCTACGAGCAGTACTTC.

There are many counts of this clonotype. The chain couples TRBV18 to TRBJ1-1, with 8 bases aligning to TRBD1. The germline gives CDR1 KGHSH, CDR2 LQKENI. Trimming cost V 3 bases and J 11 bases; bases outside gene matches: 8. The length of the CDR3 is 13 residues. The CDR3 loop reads CASSPNEDRAAFF. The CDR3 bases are TGTGCCAGCTCACCCAACGAGGACAGGGCGGCTTTCTTT.

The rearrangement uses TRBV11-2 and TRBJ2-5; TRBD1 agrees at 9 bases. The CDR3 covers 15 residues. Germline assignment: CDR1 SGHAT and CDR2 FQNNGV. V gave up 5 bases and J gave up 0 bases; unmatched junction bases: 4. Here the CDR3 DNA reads TGTGCCAGCAGCCACGGACAGGGGTACCAAGAGACCCAGTACTTC. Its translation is CASSHGQGYQETQYF.

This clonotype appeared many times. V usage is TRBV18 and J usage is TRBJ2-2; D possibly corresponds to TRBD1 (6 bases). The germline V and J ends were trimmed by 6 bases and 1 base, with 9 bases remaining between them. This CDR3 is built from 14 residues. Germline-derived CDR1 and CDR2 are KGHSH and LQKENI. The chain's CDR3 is CASSATGNTGELFF. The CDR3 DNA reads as TGTGCCAGCTCGGCGACAGGGAACACCGGGGAGCTGTTTTTT.

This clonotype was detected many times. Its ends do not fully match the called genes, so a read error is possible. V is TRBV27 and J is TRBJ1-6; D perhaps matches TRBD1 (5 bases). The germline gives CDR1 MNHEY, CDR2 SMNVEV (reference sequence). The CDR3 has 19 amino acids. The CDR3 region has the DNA TGCACCAGCATCACCGGGACCCCCCGGGTCTTCGGCGTGGATTCACCCCTCCACTTT. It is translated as CTSITGTPRVFGVDSPLHF.

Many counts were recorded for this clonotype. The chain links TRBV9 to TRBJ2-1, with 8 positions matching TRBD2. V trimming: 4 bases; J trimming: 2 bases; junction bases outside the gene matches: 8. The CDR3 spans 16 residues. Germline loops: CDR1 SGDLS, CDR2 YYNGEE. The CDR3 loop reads CASSSRSGITYNEQFF. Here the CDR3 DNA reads TGTGCCAGCAGCTCCCGTAGCGGGATTACCTACAATGAGCAGTTCTTC.

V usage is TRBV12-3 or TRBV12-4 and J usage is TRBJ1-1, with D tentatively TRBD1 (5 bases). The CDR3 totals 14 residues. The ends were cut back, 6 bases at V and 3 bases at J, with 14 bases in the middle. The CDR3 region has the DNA TGTGCCAGCAGACTACCTTGGGGGGACACTGAAGCTTTCTTT. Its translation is CASRLPWGDTEAFF.

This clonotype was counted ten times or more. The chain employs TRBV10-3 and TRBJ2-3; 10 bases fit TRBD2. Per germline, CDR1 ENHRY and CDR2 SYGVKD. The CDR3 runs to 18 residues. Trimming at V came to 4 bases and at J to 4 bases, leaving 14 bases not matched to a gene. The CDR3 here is CAISVSAGKREGPDTQYF. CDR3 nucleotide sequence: TGTGCCATCAGTGTATCGGCCGGAAAGCGGGAGGGCCCAGATACGCAGTATTTT.

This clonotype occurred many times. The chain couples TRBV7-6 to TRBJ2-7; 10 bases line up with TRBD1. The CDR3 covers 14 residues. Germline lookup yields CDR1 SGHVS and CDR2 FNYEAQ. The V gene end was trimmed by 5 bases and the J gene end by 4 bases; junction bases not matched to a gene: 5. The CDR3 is CASSLGQGGYEQYF. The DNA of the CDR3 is TGTGCCAGCAGCCTCGGACAGGGGGGGTACGAGCAGTACTTC.

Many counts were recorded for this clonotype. The CDR3 here is CASRPKGSRYEQYF. The CDR3 DNA is TGTGCCAGCAGACCCAAGGGGTCACGCTACGAGCAGTACTTC. The V and J genes are TRBV13 and TRBJ2-7; D is possibly TRBD1 (5 bases). The CDR3 runs to 14 residues. Trimming cost V 6 bases and J 3 bases, with 15 bases left between them. Germline lookup yields CDR1 PRHDT and CDR2 FYEKMQ (reference sequence).

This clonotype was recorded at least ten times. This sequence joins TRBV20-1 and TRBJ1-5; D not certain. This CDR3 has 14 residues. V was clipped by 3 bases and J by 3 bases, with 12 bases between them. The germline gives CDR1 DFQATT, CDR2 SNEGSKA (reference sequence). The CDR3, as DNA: TGCAGTGCTAGCTCAGGAACAGTCAATCAGCCCCAGCATTTT. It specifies CSASSGTVNQPQHF.

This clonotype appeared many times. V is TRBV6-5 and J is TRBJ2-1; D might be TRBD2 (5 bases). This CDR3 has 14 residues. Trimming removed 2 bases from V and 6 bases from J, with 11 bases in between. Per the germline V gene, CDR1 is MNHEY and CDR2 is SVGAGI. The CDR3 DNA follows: TGTGCCAGCAGTTACGGAGGCACCCCCAATGAGCAGTTCTTC. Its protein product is CASSYGGTPNEQFF.